This T cell receptor beta chain was sequenced in a study of radiotherapy plus CTLA-4 blockade in lung cancer. Turning to the study itself: The study recorded objective responses in about 20% of patients and disease control in about 30%.

There are 13 residues in the CDR3. With 3 bases removed from V and 3 bases from J, the gap between germline ends came to 6 bases. Germline lookup yields CDR1 SGHTA and CDR2 FQGNSA. The count of this clone is one. Using immunoSEQ multiplex PCR, the repertoire was profiled, and TCRdb retains in-frame clones only, with some absent. The table includes approximately 57,000 clones, approximately 80% detected once. This chain joins TRBV7-2 and TRBJ1-5; the D is unclear. Sequences were derived from peripheral blood, sampled from a patient treated with radiotherapy plus ipilimumab. This clonotype originated in a human donor with non-small cell lung cancer whose response to radiotherapy plus ipilimumab could not be evaluated. The CDR3 protein is CASSLTANQPQHF. CDR3 DNA sequence: TGTGCCAGCAGCTTGACTGCCAATCAGCCCCAGCATTTT.